In this sample, the clone carrying this TCR beta chain turned up once. Its antigen is undetermined. Generated by immunoSEQ multiplex PCR, the TCRdb table keeps only in-frame clones and is missing some. The profile covers 28,000 or so clones, with about 90% appearing a single time and less than 1.5% taken by the ten largest. Sorted regulatory T cells were CD4-positive, CD25-high and CD127-low or negative. This CDR3 has 13 residues. V lost 4 bases to trimming and J lost 1 base, with 7 bases between them. CDR1 is WNHNN, CDR2 SYGVQD, per germline (reference sequence). This record belongs to a study of B cell selection in AIRE deficiency. Study findings and constraints: Healthy donors alone shared over 25% of 3,300 or so Treg sequences; patients alone less than 10%.

This receptor was taken from a human donor in good health. The chain carries TRBV10-1 and TRBJ1-1, with D unclear. Sequencing was done on a sample of CD4+CD25+ Tregs sorted from PBMCs. The CDR3 sequence is CASSVEQNTEAFF. In DNA, the CDR3 is TGCGCCAGCAGTGTTGAGCAGAACACTGAAGCTTTCTTT.